This TCR beta chain emerged from a study of cytomegalovirus exposure and HLA in healthy donors listed by TCRdb under 2017. A note on the overall study: In an earlier analysis of under 600 of the donors, 276 Gb of sequence data and some 100 million unique TCR beta sequences from about 179 million T cells were reported. High-throughput TCR immunosequencing, statistical association of individual TCRs with disease status, and machine learning were combined to predict cytomegalovirus infection status. The study aimed to test whether signatures of past pathogen exposure could be identified by cataloging public T cell receptors. The later analysis used no new phenotypic data to find candidate immune exposures, relying instead on TCR beta sequences and their occurrence across donors. Typing coverage differed by locus: A, B, C, DRB1 and DQB1 were typed in about 629-640 donors, DQA1 in approximately 520, DPA1 in 600 to 610, and DPB1 in approximately 450. Every discovery cohort repertoire had been produced on one sequencing platform. A later genetic analysis used genome-wide SNP genotypes for about 65% of the 666 donors, treating that subset as a discovery cohort. An early release that covered about 640 HLA-typed donors contained around 300 gigabases of sequencing data and around 85 million unique TCR sequences. To decide whether each TCR beta V gene segment behaved as functional or pseudogenic, an earlier analysis of 587 of the donors relied on high-throughput TCR beta sequencing. On average, around 240,000 unique TCR beta nucleotide sequences were sequenced per donor among several hundred genotyped donors of the cohort, with about 17% of those sequences being non-productive. Both class I and class II loci were covered by HLA typing, at four-digit resolution. A later analysis re-examined previously published TCR beta repertoires from 600 to 700 donors and added high-resolution HLA genotyping to investigate patterns of TCR occurrence. Of the 300 to 450 genotyped donors, approximately 80% fell in the genetic ancestry cluster associated with self-reported Caucasian donors. The study used immunosequencing to profile the T cell repertoires of 666 subjects and linked those repertoires to cytomegalovirus serostatus. Donor age, sex, ethnicity and CMV serostatus were collected together with the repertoire data. About 5 DR-DQ haplotypes were handled as single units for association and clustering, since linkage in the cohort was strong. Along with the roughly 670-subject first cohort, a separate validation cohort of over a hundred different subjects was used. Paper-wide results and their limitations: In a later genetic analysis, fewer N-insertions in productive TCRs were reported among donors in an Asian-associated ancestry cluster than the roughly 670-donor mean. A later analysis found that HLA-associated TCR beta chains were more clonally expanded and had lower generation probabilities than equally common non-associated chains. A later analysis associated around 16,000 TCR beta sequences with specific HLA alleles at a false discovery rate of 0.05. In both the original and validation cohorts, the classifier was reported to diagnose cytomegalovirus status with high specificity and sensitivity. Only TCR beta chains were sequenced in this cohort, and the absence of alpha or paired-chain data limited detectable features. According to a later analysis, parvovirus B19, influenza, CMV and Epstein-Barr virus appeared linked to several top co-occurrence clusters. According to a later analysis, most CMV-associated TCR beta chains appeared to be HLA-restricted, and the HLA associations seemed to be driven largely by CMV exposure. The authors suggested that the approach could potentially be generalized to other disease states and immunological phenotypes. A total of 150 to 200 TCR beta chains were listed by the study as associated with cytomegalovirus. An earlier analysis of approximately 570 of the donors showed that most TCR beta V segments appeared in productive rearrangements either about 87% or about 30% of the time, which broadly matched IMGT annotations. Seventeen rarely observed V segments, including chromosome 9 orphons, were excluded from the earlier analysis of about 600 of the donors because counts were too low. Immune exposure information for the cohort was limited to CMV serostatus. Because HLA typing was unavailable for some donors at each locus, only the typed subset was used in association tests. Most TCR sequences were seen in very few donors, while some public TCRs were found in many individuals. A cluster of highly shared sequence variants was judged likely to represent a technical artifact of the sequencing pipeline. Correlated functional status among segregating V segments might reflect linkage disequilibrium, but an unknown experimental factor could not be ruled out. A further reported finding was that TCR beta sequences accurately predicted the HLA-A and HLA-B alleles for most subjects in the first cohort. The presence/absence analyses assumed that sequencing depth was roughly uniform across donors, and that assumption may not be true. A few of the identified cytomegalovirus-associated TCR beta chains were confirmed in vitro to be specific for cytomegalovirus antigens. Some IMGT-functional V segments, including TRBV6-2 and TRBV6-3, could not be distinguished by the 87-base-pair reads and were therefore excluded. Strong co-occurrence of HLA alleles, especially DR and DQ, made assigning TCR associations to individual alleles difficult. A later analysis found that TCR association rates varied across HLA loci, with DRB1 alleles showing the most associated TCRs and HLA-C alleles the fewest. V-gene and J-gene trimming of TCR beta chains was associated with a missense DCLRE1C variant in a later genetic analysis, and the association was replicated in an independent cohort.

Taken from cysteine to phenylalanine, the CDR3 has 16 residues. Only CDR3 DNA is held: 48 bases, read in frame from base 1. In total, around 600 healthy bone marrow donors made up the cohort. Cohort members were all nominally healthy when sampled, although unrecorded immune exposures were likely present. The donor tested CMV seropositive, placing the donor among the 289 seropositive members of the cohort. Each donor provided a peripheral blood sample, and peripheral blood mononuclear cells were used for TCR beta sequencing. Genomic DNA extraction from the blood cell samples was performed with the Qiagen DNeasy Blood Extraction Kit. Comments on this clone: The antigen this receptor binds is unknown. The record has no base qualities; no much larger clone is one base away.

Library construction relied on the immunoSEQ multiplex PCR assay. The multiplex PCR relied on a mix of 60 forward primers for TCR Vbeta segments and 13 reverse primers for TCR Jbeta segments. Amplification of the CDR3 region of rearranged TCR beta genes was performed with a multiplex PCR assay on genomic DNA. On the Illumina HiSeq System, the amplified TCR beta libraries were sequenced as 87-base-pair reads. As for how the authors treated the data: Across the 500 to 850 repertoires, a later analysis counted 78 million or so unique TCR beta chains, 9.5 million to 12 million of which were shared by at least two donors. A nearest-neighbor algorithm error-corrected the raw reads and collapsed the reads into unique sequences, merging closely related sequences to remove PCR and sequencing errors. CDR3 sequences were aligned to IMGT reference sequences to assign V, D and J gene segments. For a sequence to be retained, a match of at least six nucleotides was required to both a V gene segment and a J gene segment. Rearrangements were classified as productive when the CDR3 lacked stop codons and remained in frame with V and J, and all other rearrangements were classified as non-productive. CDR3 was defined according to IMGT convention as the region running from the second conserved V-encoded cysteine to the conserved J-encoded phenylalanine. Sequences without an unambiguous match to a single V gene segment were excluded from the earlier analysis of several hundred of the donors. An earlier analysis of fewer than 650 of the donors classified V segments as functional when productive rearrangements were above 56.7% and as segregating when the standard deviation between donors was above 5%. A statistical classification framework was built to diagnose cytomegalovirus status from the catalog of TCR beta chain sequences. A later analysis assigned V and J genes by comparing TCR nucleotide sequences with IMGT/GENE-DB human TR gene sequences. A later analysis assigned CDR3 sequences and most-parsimonious VDJ recombination scenarios with the TCRdist pipeline. In a later analysis, each TCR beta chain was defined by its CDR3 amino acid sequence together with its V-gene family, and reads without a unique V-gene family were excluded. To address suspected cross-contamination and a sequencing artifact, a later analysis removed roughly 640 highly shared, low-generation-probability nucleotide sequences. In a later analysis, a clonal expansion index for each public chain was calculated from normalized within-repertoire ranks of inferred template counts. A later analysis computed generation probabilities with a VDJ recombination model fitted to out-of-frame rearrangements, and checked the results against IGoR. Hypergeometric tests were used in a later analysis to score TCR-TCR, TCR-HLA and TCR-CMV co-occurrence, with a repertoire-size bias correction applied to the TCR pairs. In a later analysis, false discovery rates were estimated by permuting HLA or CMV assignments 20 times. A later analysis grouped co-occurring TCRs with DBSCAN, adding TCRdist sequence similarity when clustering within HLA-allele-positive subsets. Repertoires with fewer than 30,000 or more than 120,000 public chains were left out of co-occurrence clustering, as were roughly five repertoires with anomalous nucleotide sharing. TCRdb obtained this table from immuneACCESS and retained in-frame rearrangements with V and J assigned. These tables miss some clones; where compared with another copy, unresolved V genes account for less than half of the shortfall, and the remainder is unexplained. V, J and clone size are those of that table, while D and trimming were read from the DNA. A total of about 140,000 clones appear in this sample, just under 85% of them only once. About 1.5% of the sample lies in the top ten.

The origin of this receptor is a man under 40 in good health and CMV-seropositive. The chain is assembled from TRBV21-1 and TRBJ1-2; no DNA check was done on the table's D call, TRBD1. TRBV21-1 is recorded as a pseudogene. Input material: PBMCs. This receptor carries the CDR3 CASSPPSDRGPGGYTF. The bases are TGTGCCAGCAGCCCACCCTCGGACAGGGGCCCGGGTGGCTACACCTTC.